The clone carrying this TCR beta chain was detected many times. These data are taken from a study of CD8 T cells in ankylosing spondylitis. Germline lookup yields CDR1 SGHRS and CDR2 YFSETQ. V lost 4 bases to trimming and J lost 2 bases; unmatched junction nucleotides: 9. CDR3 size: 15 residues. MiXCR, run by TCRdb on the 5' RACE reads, gives a single entry per CDR3 protein. The sample lists under 200,000 distinct CDR3 sequences, about 9.9% occurring once. This chain links TRBV5-1 with TRBJ2-7; the match to TRBD1 covers 7 bases. This sequence originates from a male donor with ankylosing spondylitis or in good health (not recorded which). Input material: blood, either unsorted or a sorted T cell fraction (not recorded which). The CDR3 sequence: CASSPRTGGAYEQYF. DNA of the CDR3: TGCGCCAGCAGCCCGCGGACAGGTGGGGCCTACGAGCAGTACTTC.